This record concerns one TCR beta chain sequence. Its antigen is not identified. At the DNA level, this CDR3 is encoded by other sequences in the same sample as well. These data belong to a study of shared clonotypes between healthy human individuals. The wider study: The cohort comprised a couple of women and a few men. Their ages spanned 18 to 49 years. Whole-study findings and limits: Only blood was sampled; tissue repertoires likely differ. Lower generation probabilities were found for non-shared clonotypes than for those shared by all four donors.

Germline V gene sequence: CDR1 ENHRY, CDR2 SYGVKD. Between the trimmed V and J ends, which lost 4 bases and 1 base, there was a span of 7 bases. The CDR3 runs to 13 residues. Each subset's genomic DNA was shared equally among a number of immunoSEQ plates. TCRdb keeps only in-frame clones here, not all; method: immunoSEQ multiplex PCR. The repertoire holds some 1.5 million clones, with 98% as singletons. This TCR came from a man aged 30-40 years in good health. This chain connects TRBV10-3 to TRBJ1-1; D uncertain. Sample: naive CD4+ T cells sorted from blood. Stated subset: CD45RA+ positively selected. This CDR3 is CAISGTANTEAFF. The CDR3 DNA reads TGTGCCATCAGTGGGACGGCGAACACTGAAGCTTTCTTT.